Listed below are T cell receptor beta chains from one sample, sequenced in a study of T-cell memory formation after mild COVID-19. TCRdb redid the calling of the 5' RACE reads with MiXCR, one entry per CDR3 protein. The table records hundreds of thousands of distinct CDR3 sequences, roughly 20% of them present only once. The sample comprised PBMCs or a T cell subset sorted from them (not recorded which). Receptor source: an adult woman who had mild COVID-19 (a few samples of this study predate the infection). Cell type and time point are not known. Each CDR3 is given with its conserved first and last residue. A D gene is named only where the DNA matches it firmly. The size entry is marked missing in some rows and otherwise reads once, few, many or a size class.

d_gene: NA
abundance: NA
v_gene: TRBV10-3
j_gene: TRBJ2-5
CDR3aa: CAISPQGSETQYF
CDR3nt: TGTGCCATCAGTCCCCAGGGGTCGGAGACCCAGTACTTC

d_gene: NA
abundance: few
v_gene: TRBV20-1
j_gene: TRBJ1-2
CDR3aa: CSARDRWILYGYTF
CDR3nt: TGCAGTGCTAGAGATCGTTGGATCCTCTATGGCTACACCTTC

d_gene: TRBD1
abundance: few
v_gene: TRBV27
j_gene: TRBJ2-7
CDR3aa: CASRATGSSYEQYF
CDR3nt: TGTGCCAGCAGAGCGACAGGGAGCTCCTACGAGCAGTACTTC

d_gene: TRBD1
abundance: few
v_gene: TRBV3-1
j_gene: TRBJ2-7
CDR3aa: CASSPGTASTIDYEQYF
CDR3nt: TGTGCCAGCAGCCCAGGGACAGCCAGCACTATCGACTACGAGCAGTACTTC

d_gene: NA
abundance: NA
v_gene: TRBV5-4
j_gene: TRBJ1-1
CDR3aa: CASSVDGPTEAFF
CDR3nt: TGTGCCAGCAGCGTGGACGGCCCCACTGAAGCTTTCTTT

d_gene: TRBD2
abundance: NA
v_gene: TRBV6-2/TRBV6-3
j_gene: TRBJ2-7
CDR3aa: CASTSGDSYEQYF
CDR3nt: TGTGCCAGTACTAGCGGGGACTCCTACGAGCAGTACTTC

d_gene: NA
abundance: NA
v_gene: TRBV5-6
j_gene: TRBJ2-1
CDR3aa: CASSLGFREQFF
CDR3nt: TGTGCCAGCAGCTTAGGGTTTCGGGAGCAGTTCTTC

d_gene: TRBD1
abundance: NA
v_gene: TRBV5-1
j_gene: TRBJ2-7
CDR3aa: CASSLASGTGTHEQYF
CDR3nt: TGCGCCAGCAGCTTGGCGTCCGGGACAGGGACCCACGAGCAGTACTTC

d_gene: TRBD1
abundance: many
v_gene: TRBV5-1
j_gene: TRBJ1-1
CDR3aa: CASSAVDRLTTEAFF
CDR3nt: TGCGCCAGCAGCGCCGTGGACAGGCTGACCACTGAAGCTTTCTTT

d_gene: NA
abundance: few
v_gene: TRBV5-1
j_gene: TRBJ2-2
CDR3aa: CASSLAVRSSTGELFF
CDR3nt: TGCGCCAGCAGCTTGGCCGTCAGGAGCTCCACCGGGGAGCTGTTTTTT

d_gene: TRBD1
abundance: NA
v_gene: TRBV6-5
j_gene: TRBJ1-1
CDR3aa: CASSPFGQGVGAFF
CDR3nt: TGTGCCAGCAGTCCCTTTGGACAGGGGGTCGGAGCTTTCTTT

d_gene: NA
abundance: NA
v_gene: TRBV4-1
j_gene: TRBJ2-2
CDR3aa: CASSQDPPGLGTGELFF
CDR3nt: TGCGCCAGCAGCCAAGATCCTCCGGGACTCGGCACCGGGGAGCTGTTTTTT

d_gene: NA
abundance: NA
v_gene: TRBV5-1
j_gene: TRBJ2-5
CDR3aa: CASSWDPIETQYF
CDR3nt: TGCGCCAGCAGCTGGGACCCAATAGAGACCCAGTACTTC

d_gene: TRBD1
abundance: NA
v_gene: TRBV29-1
j_gene: TRBJ2-2
CDR3aa: CSVLGTGRNTGELFF
CDR3nt: TGCAGCGTTCTGGGGACAGGGCGAAACACCGGGGAGCTGTTTTTT

d_gene: NA
abundance: few
v_gene: TRBV6-6
j_gene: TRBJ2-7
CDR3aa: CASSYGGGGGSYEQYF
CDR3nt: TGTGCCAGCAGTTACGGCGGAGGGGGAGGTTCCTACGAGCAGTACTTC

d_gene: NA
abundance: NA
v_gene: TRBV7-9
j_gene: TRBJ2-1
CDR3aa: CASSLFGGPAGNEQFF
CDR3nt: TGTGCCAGCAGCCTATTCGGGGGGCCAGCTGGGAATGAGCAGTTCTTC

d_gene: TRBD2
abundance: NA
v_gene: TRBV11-3
j_gene: TRBJ2-3
CDR3aa: CASSLVAGGLDTQYF
CDR3nt: TGTGCCAGCAGCTTAGTAGCGGGAGGGCTAGATACGCAGTATTTT

d_gene: NA
abundance: NA
v_gene: TRBV6-1
j_gene: TRBJ2-5
CDR3aa: CASSGRSTGRETQYF
CDR3nt: TGTGCCAGCAGTGGACGTTCGACAGGCAGGGAGACCCAGTACTTC

d_gene: TRBD1
abundance: NA
v_gene: TRBV14
j_gene: TRBJ1-2
CDR3aa: CASSRDRLGYTF
CDR3nt: TGTGCCAGCAGCCGGGACAGGCTTGGCTACACCTTC

d_gene: NA
abundance: NA
v_gene: TRBV5-6
j_gene: TRBJ2-5
CDR3aa: CASSLVRGFGIETQYF
CDR3nt: TGTGCCAGCAGCTTGGTTAGGGGGTTCGGTATAGAGACCCAGTACTTC

d_gene: NA
abundance: few
v_gene: TRBV9
j_gene: TRBJ1-1
CDR3aa: CASSVSRGTEAFF
CDR3nt: TGTGCCAGCAGCGTAAGTAGGGGCACTGAAGCTTTCTTT

d_gene: NA
abundance: few
v_gene: TRBV4-1
j_gene: TRBJ1-1
CDR3aa: CASSQETGSTEAFF
CDR3nt: TGCGCCAGCAGCCAAGAAACCGGGTCCACTGAAGCTTTCTTT

d_gene: TRBD2
abundance: few
v_gene: TRBV7-2
j_gene: TRBJ2-3
CDR3aa: CASSLESGGRPTQYF
CDR3nt: TGTGCCAGCAGCTTAGAATCTGGCGGGAGGCCCACGCAGTATTTT

d_gene: NA
abundance: NA
v_gene: TRBV6-5
j_gene: TRBJ1-4
CDR3aa: CASSYSGGNEKLFF
CDR3nt: TGTGCCAGCAGTTACTCTGGGGGGAATGAAAAACTGTTTTTT

d_gene: TRBD1
abundance: NA
v_gene: TRBV5-4
j_gene: TRBJ2-1
CDR3aa: CASSSRDREYNEQFF
CDR3nt: TGTGCCAGCAGCTCCAGGGACAGGGAGTACAATGAGCAGTTCTTC

d_gene: NA
abundance: many
v_gene: TRBV3-1
j_gene: TRBJ1-2
CDR3aa: CASSPTGGYGYTF
CDR3nt: TGTGCCAGCAGCCCCACGGGGGGATATGGCTACACCTTC

d_gene: TRBD2
abundance: NA
v_gene: TRBV12-3/TRBV12-4
j_gene: TRBJ2-7
CDR3aa: CASSFRTSGRDEQYF
CDR3nt: TGTGCCAGCAGTTTCAGGACTAGCGGGAGGGACGAGCAGTACTTC

d_gene: NA
abundance: NA
v_gene: TRBV7-9
j_gene: TRBJ2-5
CDR3aa: CASSSLRAGETQYF
CDR3nt: TGTGCCAGCAGTTCGCTCCGGGCGGGGGAGACCCAGTACTTC

d_gene: TRBD1
abundance: NA
v_gene: TRBV4-1
j_gene: TRBJ2-3
CDR3aa: CASSQTPGQSTDTQYF
CDR3nt: TGCGCCAGCAGCCAGACACCGGGACAGAGCACAGATACGCAGTATTTT

d_gene: NA
abundance: NA
v_gene: TRBV19
j_gene: TRBJ2-7
CDR3aa: CASNGGEGMYEQYF
CDR3nt: TGTGCCAGTAATGGCGGGGAAGGGATGTACGAGCAGTACTTC

d_gene: NA
abundance: NA
v_gene: TRBV19
j_gene: TRBJ2-1
CDR3aa: CASSKQNNEQFF
CDR3nt: TGTGCCAGTAGTAAACAGAACAATGAGCAGTTCTTC

d_gene: NA
abundance: few
v_gene: TRBV5-1
j_gene: TRBJ1-6
CDR3aa: CASSSDRRYNSPLHF
CDR3nt: TGCGCCAGCAGCTCGGACAGAAGATATAATTCACCCCTCCACTTT

d_gene: NA
abundance: many
v_gene: TRBV20-1
j_gene: TRBJ2-5
CDR3aa: CSAGARATKETQYF
CDR3nt: TGCAGTGCTGGGGCGCGGGCCACCAAAGAGACCCAGTACTTC

d_gene: NA
abundance: NA
v_gene: TRBV29-1
j_gene: TRBJ2-3
CDR3aa: CSGLIGGRGSSTDTQYF
CDR3nt: TGCAGCGGTTTGATAGGTGGCAGAGGTTCCAGCACAGATACGCAGTATTTT

d_gene: NA
abundance: few
v_gene: TRBV20-1
j_gene: TRBJ2-3
CDR3aa: CSAPVPDTQYF
CDR3nt: TGCAGTGCTCCTGTCCCAGATACGCAGTATTTT

d_gene: TRBD2
abundance: few
v_gene: TRBV7-9
j_gene: TRBJ2-2
CDR3aa: CASSPGRDTGELFF
CDR3nt: TGTGCCAGCAGCCCGGGGAGGGACACCGGGGAGCTGTTTTTT

d_gene: NA
abundance: NA
v_gene: TRBV5-1
j_gene: TRBJ1-2
CDR3aa: CASSPTGSGYTF
CDR3nt: TGCGCCAGCAGCCCGACAGGATCTGGCTACACCTTC

d_gene: NA
abundance: NA
v_gene: TRBV20-1
j_gene: TRBJ1-2
CDR3aa: CSAPFGYTF
CDR3nt: TGCAGTGCTCCCTTTGGCTACACCTTC

d_gene: TRBD1
abundance: few
v_gene: TRBV11-2
j_gene: TRBJ2-7
CDR3aa: CASSSLDRGIGEQYF
CDR3nt: TGTGCCAGCAGCTCCCTGGACAGGGGTATAGGGGAGCAGTACTTC

d_gene: TRBD2
abundance: few
v_gene: TRBV10-3
j_gene: TRBJ2-3
CDR3aa: CATRAGTSGGAGKDTQYF
CDR3nt: TGTGCCACGAGGGCCGGGACTAGCGGGGGGGCTGGGAAGGATACGCAGTATTTT

d_gene: TRBD1
abundance: NA
v_gene: TRBV12-3/TRBV12-4
j_gene: TRBJ1-2
CDR3aa: CASSSMRTGGNYGYTF
CDR3nt: TGTGCCAGCAGTTCTATGCGGACAGGGGGTAACTATGGCTACACCTTC

d_gene: NA
abundance: NA
v_gene: TRBV18
j_gene: TRBJ2-6
CDR3aa: CASSPTGTRGANVLTF
CDR3nt: TGTGCCAGCTCACCCACCGGTACGAGAGGGGCCAACGTCCTGACTTTC

d_gene: TRBD2
abundance: NA
v_gene: TRBV4-2
j_gene: TRBJ2-4
CDR3aa: CASSQGLQRGGLRAKNIQYF
CDR3nt: TGTGCCAGCAGCCAAGGTCTACAGCGGGGGGGACTACGAGCCAAAAACATTCAGTACTTC

d_gene: NA
abundance: NA
v_gene: TRBV12-3/TRBV12-4
j_gene: TRBJ2-7
CDR3aa: CASSFQVSSSYEQYF
CDR3nt: TGTGCCAGCAGTTTTCAAGTCTCGAGCTCCTACGAGCAGTACTTC

d_gene: TRBD1
abundance: NA
v_gene: TRBV7-2
j_gene: TRBJ2-3
CDR3aa: CASSLGRTGTDTQYF
CDR3nt: TGTGCCAGCAGCTTAGGGAGGACAGGAACAGATACGCAGTATTTT

d_gene: NA
abundance: many
v_gene: TRBV7-9
j_gene: TRBJ2-1
CDR3aa: CASSLGGLSYNEQFF
CDR3nt: TGTGCCAGCAGCTTAGGGGGGCTTTCCTACAATGAGCAGTTCTTC

d_gene: TRBD1
abundance: few
v_gene: TRBV25-1
j_gene: TRBJ2-2
CDR3aa: CASSENRGTAYTGELFF
CDR3nt: TGTGCCAGCAGTGAAAATAGAGGGACAGCCTACACCGGGGAGCTGTTTTTT

d_gene: TRBD2
abundance: NA
v_gene: TRBV7-2
j_gene: TRBJ2-7
CDR3aa: CASSLDNWLAGVF
CDR3nt: TGTGCCAGCAGCCTCGATAACTGGTTAGCGGGAGTCTTC

d_gene: NA
abundance: NA
v_gene: TRBV3-1
j_gene: TRBJ1-6
CDR3aa: CASSQRQGMSPLHF
CDR3nt: TGTGCCAGCAGCCAAAGGCAGGGTATGTCACCCCTCCACTTT

d_gene: NA
abundance: NA
v_gene: TRBV20-1
j_gene: TRBJ2-3
CDR3aa: CSEKDWPGSDTQYF
CDR3nt: TGCAGCGAAAAAGACTGGCCGGGGTCAGATACGCAGTATTTT